This record concerns one T cell receptor beta chain sequence. Its target is not known. The data stem from a study of T cell responses to AZD1222 COVID-19 vaccine. Broader study findings: Spike was spanned by vaccine-associated CD4 TCRs, which were dominant at 160-218 and 743-854.

Analysis merged second doses at about 4 or about 12 weeks. Germline CDR1 reads SGHDT; CDR2 reads YYEEEE. The V end lost 1 base, the J end lost 0 bases, and 14 bases lay between the germline ends. CDR3 size: 17 residues. Some clones are missing from TCRdb's copy, which holds only in-frame ones; the method was immunoSEQ multiplex PCR. This sample has some 150,000 clones, with approximately 88% found just once. This sequence originates from an adult who received the AZD1222 COVID-19 vaccine. The source was peripheral blood, collected 28 days after the second AZD1222 dose. The rearrangement links TRBV5-6 to TRBJ1-3; possibly TRBD1 for D (5 bases). CDR3 protein: CASSLWQGKSSGNTIYF. The CDR3 coding sequence is TGTGCCAGCAGCTTGTGGCAGGGTAAATCCTCTGGAAACACCATATATTTT.